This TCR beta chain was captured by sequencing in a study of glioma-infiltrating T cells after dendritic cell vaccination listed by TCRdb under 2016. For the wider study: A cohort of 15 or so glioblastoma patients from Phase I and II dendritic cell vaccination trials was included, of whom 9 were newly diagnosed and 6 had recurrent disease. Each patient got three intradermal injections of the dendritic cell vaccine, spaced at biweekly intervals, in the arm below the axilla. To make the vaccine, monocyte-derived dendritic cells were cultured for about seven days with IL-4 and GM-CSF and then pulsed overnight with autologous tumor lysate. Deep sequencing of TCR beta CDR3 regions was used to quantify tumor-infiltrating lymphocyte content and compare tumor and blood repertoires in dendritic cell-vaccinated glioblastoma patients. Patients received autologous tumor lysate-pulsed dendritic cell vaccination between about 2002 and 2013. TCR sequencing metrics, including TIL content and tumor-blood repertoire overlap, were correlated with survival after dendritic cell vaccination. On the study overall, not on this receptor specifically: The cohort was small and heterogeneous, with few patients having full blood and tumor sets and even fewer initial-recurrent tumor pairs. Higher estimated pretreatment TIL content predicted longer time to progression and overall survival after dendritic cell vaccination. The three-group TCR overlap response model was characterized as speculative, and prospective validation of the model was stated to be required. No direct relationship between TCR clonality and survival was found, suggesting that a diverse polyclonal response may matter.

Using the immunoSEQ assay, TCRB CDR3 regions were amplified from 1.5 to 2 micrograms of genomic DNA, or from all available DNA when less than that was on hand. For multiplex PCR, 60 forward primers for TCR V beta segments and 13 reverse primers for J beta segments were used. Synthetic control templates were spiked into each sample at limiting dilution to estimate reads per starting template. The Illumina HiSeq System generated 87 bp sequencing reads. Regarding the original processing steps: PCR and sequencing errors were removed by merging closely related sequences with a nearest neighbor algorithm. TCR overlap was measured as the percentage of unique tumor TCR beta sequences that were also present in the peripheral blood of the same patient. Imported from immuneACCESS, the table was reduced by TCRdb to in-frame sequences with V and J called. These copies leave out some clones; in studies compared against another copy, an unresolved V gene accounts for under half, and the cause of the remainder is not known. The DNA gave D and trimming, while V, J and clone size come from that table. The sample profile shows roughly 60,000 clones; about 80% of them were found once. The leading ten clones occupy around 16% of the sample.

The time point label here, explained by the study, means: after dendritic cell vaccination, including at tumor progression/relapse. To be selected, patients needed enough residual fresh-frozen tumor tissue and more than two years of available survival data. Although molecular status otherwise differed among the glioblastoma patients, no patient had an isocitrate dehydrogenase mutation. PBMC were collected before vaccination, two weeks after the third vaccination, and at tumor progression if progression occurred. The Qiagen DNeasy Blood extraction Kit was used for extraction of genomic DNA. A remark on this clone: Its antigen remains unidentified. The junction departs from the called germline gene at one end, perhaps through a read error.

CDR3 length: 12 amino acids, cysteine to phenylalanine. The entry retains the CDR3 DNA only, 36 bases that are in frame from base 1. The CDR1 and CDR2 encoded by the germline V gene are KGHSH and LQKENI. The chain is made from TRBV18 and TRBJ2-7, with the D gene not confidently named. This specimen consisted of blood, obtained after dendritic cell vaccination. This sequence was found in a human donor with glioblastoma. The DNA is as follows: TGTGCCAGCTCACCACCTTTCACACAGCCCTCCTTC. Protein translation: CASSPPFTQPSF.